This entry lists 11 T cell receptor beta chains sequenced from one sample in a study of shared clonotypes between healthy human individuals. Assay used: immunoSEQ multiplex PCR; TCRdb lists only in-frame clones, some missing. The sample holds 1.5 million to 1.9 million clones, approximately 98% seen once. The sequencing input was naive CD4+ T cells sorted from blood. Documented subset: CD45RA+ positively selected. Receptors originate from a man between 25 and 39 years old in good health.

The chain uses TRBV5-4 and TRBJ2-5, with D possibly TRBD1 on 6 matching bases. The germline V gene has CDR1 SGHNT and CDR2 YYREEE (reference sequence). V lost 3 bases and J 4 bases, leaving 13 bases between the germline ends. This CDR3 contains 14 residues. CDR3 region: CASSSVYRVETQYF. CDR3 sequence (DNA): TGTGCCAGCAGCTCAGTATACAGGGTAGAGACCCAGTACTTC.

The V gene is TRBV6-6, the J gene TRBJ1-4; 8 nucleotides line up with TRBD1. Germline V lookup: CDR1 MNHNY, CDR2 SVGAGI (reference sequence). Trimming took 5 bases from V and 15 from J; bases not matched to a gene: 8. The CDR3 extends over 12 amino acids. The CDR3 coding sequence is TGTGCCAGCAGTCCAAGAGGACAGGGAGTGTTTTTT. As protein: CASSPRGQGVFF.

This sequence joins TRBV4-1 and TRBJ2-7; D is undetermined. The CDR3 loop spans 15 amino acids. Germline CDR1 and CDR2: MGHRA and YSYEKL. V lost 5 bases, J lost 6 bases, and 20 bases lay in between. The CDR3 sequence is CASSRLLGSNLEQYF. The CDR3 DNA is TGCGCCAGCAGCAGGCTGCTTGGAAGTAATCTCGAGCAGTACTTC.

The J gene is TRBJ2-2, the V gene TRBV6-6; D not resolved. The V end was cut by 5 bases, the J end by 6 bases, with 10 bases between. Germline lookup yields CDR1 MNHNY and CDR2 SVGAGI (reference sequence). This CDR3 contains 13 residues. The CDR3 DNA reads TGTGCCAGCAGTCCGCGGATTGCCGGGGAGCTGTTTTTT. This encodes CASSPRIAGELFF.

The rearrangement links TRBV28 to TRBJ1-2; perhaps TRBD1 as D (5 bases). CDR3 size: 15 residues. Trimming removed 7 bases from V and 4 bases from J, with 19 bases in between. Germline V gene data show CDR1 as MDHEN and CDR2 as SYDVKM. DNA of the CDR3: TGTGCCAGCACCCCAAGTTCGGGGCTCGGCTATGGCTACACCTTC. It specifies CASTPSSGLGYGYTF.

J is TRBJ2-7 and V is TRBV21-1; the tabulated D call, TRBD1, remains unverified against the DNA. TRBV21-1 is deemed a pseudogene. The CDR3 sequence is 18 residues long. CDR3 residues: CASSKAVGGRGPHYEQYF. CDR3 DNA sequence: TGTGCCAGCAGCAAAGCAGTTGGTGGCAGGGGGCCCCACTACGAGCAGTACTTC.

The chain combines TRBV18 with TRBJ2-6; 9 nucleotides align to TRBD1. CDR3 size: 17 residues. CDR1 and CDR2 (germline): KGHSH, LQKENI. The V gene end was trimmed by 4 bases and the J gene end by 1 base; junction bases not matched to a gene: 5. In DNA, the CDR3 is TGTGCCAGCTCACTGGCCGGGACAGGGTCTGGGGCCAACGTCCTGACTTTC. Amino acid sequence: CASSLAGTGSGANVLTF.

The chain carries TRBV18 and TRBJ2-2, with TRBD2 identical over 10 bases. The CDR3 has 16 residues. Per the germline V gene, CDR1 is KGHSH and CDR2 is LQKENI. The V and J ends lost 3 bases and 4 bases, in that order; junction bases with no gene match: 5. CDR3 DNA: TGTGCCAGCTCACCCCAACTAGCGGGAAGCACCGGGGAGCTGTTTTTT. Protein product: CASSPQLAGSTGELFF.

V usage is TRBV5-1 and J usage is TRBJ1-1, with a weak D call TRBD1 (5 bases). Trimming pared 4 bases from V and 1 base from J, leaving 17 bases between. The CDR3 is 16 amino acids. Germline CDR1 SGHRS, CDR2 YFSETQ. CDR3 sequence (DNA): TGCGCCAGCAGCCGCTCGGGGCGGCTTAGGAACACTGAAGCTTTCTTT. This translates into CASSRSGRLRNTEAFF.

The CDR3 DNA follows: TGTGCCAGCAGCGTACACCCTGCTGAAAAACTGTTTTTT. This sequence encodes CASSVHPAEKLFF. This chain links TRBV9 with TRBJ1-4; D is ambiguous. This CDR3 region has 13 residues. Germline CDR1 SGDLS, CDR2 YYNGEE. V lost 1 base to trimming and J lost 7 bases, with 8 bases between them.

This clone appeared once. The gene calls are TRBV5-1 and TRBJ1-5; D gene unclear. Germline V gene data show CDR1 as SGHRS and CDR2 as YFSETQ. V was shortened by 1 base and J by 3 bases, with 20 bases between the two germline ends. The CDR3 length is 18 residues. In DNA, the CDR3 is TGCGCCAGCAGCTTGCCCTACTCGGGGAAGAGGGCCAATCAGCCCCAGCATTTT. Translation: CASSLPYSGKRANQPQHF.